This entry features one T cell receptor (beta chain) sequence. Use of 60 Vbeta and 13 Jbeta primers characterized the PCR. Data came from immunoSEQ multiplex PCR; TCRdb stores just in-frame clones and leaves some out. The data show over 130,000 clones, 82% seen once. Germline V CDR1 and CDR2: SNHLY, FYNNEI. V shed 4 bases and J shed 0 bases, with 14 bases lying between them. CDR3 size: 16 residues. This sample was taken from a study of cytomegalovirus exposure and HLA in healthy donors. Sequencing used PBMCs. The gene calls are TRBV2 and TRBJ2-3, with a weak D call TRBD2 (6 bases). The clonotype comes from a male donor in good health and CMV-seronegative. CDR3 protein: CASSAPGSGSTDTQYF. The CDR3 coding sequence is TGTGCCAGCAGTGCCCCGGGGAGCGGGAGCACAGATACGCAGTATTTT.